This T cell receptor (beta chain) was captured by sequencing in a study of T cell repertoires in cytomegalovirus infection. About the study: It was recently identified HLA-C-restricted and well-studied HLA-B-restricted CMV epitopes that the study used. TCR beta signatures that were public indicated CMV infection and matching HLA type.

This clonotype has at least ten counts. The antigen is not known. Trimming removed 6 bases from V and 6 bases from J, with 14 bases in between. This CDR3 contains 13 residues. The germline CDR1 and CDR2 sequences are SGHTA and FQGNSA. MiXCR, applied by TCRdb to the reads, yields one record per CDR3 protein. The sample holds about 890,000 distinct CDR3 sequences, approximately 30% seen once. The sequence was obtained from a human donor in good health (CMV status not recorded). Some clones in this sample may be carry-over from other donors' samples. Source: cultured CD8+ T cells from PBMCs, taken from culture after CMV antigen stimulation. The chain is built from TRBV7-2 and TRBJ1-2; no definite D call. The CDR3 loop is CASSFRGGHGYTF. The CDR3 DNA reads TGTGCCAGCAGTTTTCGGGGAGGGCATGGCTACACCTTC.